The next 25 T cell receptor beta chains were all read from a single sample in a study of blood T cell repertoires in COVID-19. Libraries were prepared by immunoSEQ multiplex PCR; TCRdb keeps only in-frame clonotypes and omits some of them. The sample holds about 210,000 clones; approximately 88% are singletons and the top ten take 2% to 2.5%. The sample was PBMCs or T cells enriched from blood (not recorded which). These receptors were obtained from a woman aged 40 to 50 with acute COVID-19.

The chain is built from TRBV7-2 and TRBJ2-3, with D tentatively TRBD2 (5 bases). The CDR3 length is 14 residues. Trimming pared 2 bases from V and 0 bases from J, leaving 6 bases between. The V gene's germline CDR1 is SGHTA and CDR2 FQGNSA. The CDR3 DNA reads TGTGCCAGCAGCTTACAGCGGAGCACAGATACGCAGTATTTT. Translated, it gives CASSLQRSTDTQYF.

The V gene is TRBV27, the J gene TRBJ1-5; 8 nucleotides agree with TRBD1. Unmatched junction bases numbered 7, after V lost 5 bases and J lost 4 bases. The CDR3 is 15 amino acids. Looked up from germline, CDR1 is MNHEY and CDR2 is SMNVEV (reference sequence). The CDR3 region is CASSIDRGGNQPQHF. CDR3 nucleotide sequence: TGTGCCAGCAGTATTGACAGGGGAGGAAATCAGCCCCAGCATTTT.

The rearrangement joins TRBV18 to TRBJ2-1, with 9 nucleotides matching TRBD1. The length of the CDR3 is 15 residues. Germline CDR1 is KGHSH and CDR2 is LQKENI. V lost 3 bases, J lost 4 bases, and 4 bases stayed unmatched. The CDR3 here is CASSPRGTGYNEQFF. CDR3 in DNA: TGTGCCAGCTCACCCAGGGGGACAGGGTACAATGAGCAGTTCTTC.

The chain recombines TRBV14 with TRBJ2-1, with 9 bases identical to TRBD1. The V segment lost 1 base and the J segment 13 bases; nucleotides outside the gene matches: 5. The CDR3 is made up of 13 amino acids. CDR1 and CDR2 (germline): SGHDN, FVKESK. The CDR3 spells CASSQARTGVQFF. DNA of the CDR3: TGTGCCAGCAGCCAAGCCCGGACAGGGGTACAGTTCTTC.

This clone was picked up a small number of times. J is TRBJ2-1 and V is TRBV4-2; 9 bases are a match to TRBD2. Trimming cost V 0 bases and J 3 bases; bases outside gene matches: 0. CDR1 and CDR2 (germline): LGHNA, YNFKEQ. The CDR3 runs to 15 residues. CDR3 sequence: CASSQERGGYNEQFF. CDR3 DNA: TGTGCCAGCAGCCAAGAGCGGGGGGGCTACAATGAGCAGTTCTTC.

The chain is built from TRBV19 and TRBJ2-5; possibly TRBD2 for D (6 bases). The CDR3 has 17 amino acids. V was trimmed by 5 bases and J by 4 bases, leaving 23 bases between them. Looked up from germline, CDR1 is LNHDA and CDR2 is SQIVND (reference sequence). The CDR3: CASSSSLDYSWGETQYF. In nucleotides, the CDR3 is TGTGCCAGTAGTTCATCCTTGGACTACTCCTGGGGAGAGACCCAGTACTTC.

This chain links TRBV4-2 with TRBJ1-6, with 9 bases matching TRBD1. CDR1 is LGHNA and CDR2 is YNFKEQ in the germline V gene. The CDR3 runs 16 residues. V was clipped by 0 bases and J by 5 bases; unmatched bases: 2. CDR3 residues: CASSQDGDRDNSPLHF. CDR3 sequence (DNA): TGTGCCAGCAGCCAAGACGGGGACAGGGATAATTCACCCCTCCACTTT.

This sequence joins TRBV10-1 and TRBJ2-1; 11 positions match TRBD2. Germline-derived CDR1 and CDR2 are WNHNN and SYGVQD (reference sequence). The length of the CDR3 is 16 residues. The J segment lost 2 bases and the V segment lost 5 bases, leaving 5 bases of the junction unmatched. CDR3 nucleotides: TGCGCCAGCAGTCCGTCGGGACTAGCGGCCTACAATGAGCAGTTCTTC. Its protein product is CASSPSGLAAYNEQFF.

This rearrangement joins TRBV12-3 or TRBV12-4 to TRBJ1-2, with a tentative D call TRBD1 (5 bases). The CDR3 spans 11 residues. V lost 6 bases, J lost 8 bases, and 10 bases lay in between. CDR3 amino acids: CASSLKGGYTF. The CDR3 bases are TGTGCCAGCAGCCTGAAGGGGGGCTACACCTTC.

The chain links TRBV11-2 to TRBJ2-4; 12 bases align to TRBD2. This CDR3 has 15 amino acids. Trimming removed 3 bases from V and 9 bases from J; junction bases left unmatched: 6. Germline V gene sequence: CDR1 SGHAT, CDR2 FQNNGV. In DNA form, the CDR3 reads TGTGCCAGCAGCTTGCCTAGCGGGGGGGCAAGCATTCAGTACTTC. This gives the protein CASSLPSGGASIQYF. The complete variable domain, with remaining parts taken from reference TRBV11-2 and TRBJ2-4, reads EAGVAQSPRYKIIEKRQSVAFWCNPISGHATLYWYQQILGQGPKLLIQFQNNGVVDDSQLPKDRFSAERLKGVDSTLKIQPAKLEDSAVYLCASSLPSGGASIQYFGAGTRLSVL.

The rearrangement links TRBV3-1 (or the pseudogene TRBV3-2) to TRBJ1-5; 10 nucleotides match TRBD1. CDR3 length equals 16 residues. Germline CDR1 is LGHDT and CDR2 is YNNKEL (reference sequence). J lost 2 bases, V lost 2 bases, and 3 bases had no gene match. The CDR3 protein is CASSQRDRGGNQPQHF. In DNA form, the CDR3 reads TGTGCCAGCAGCCAAAGGGACAGGGGAGGCAATCAGCCCCAGCATTTT.

The V call is TRBV7-2, the J call TRBJ2-5; no firm D call. The CDR3 extends over 13 amino acids. Germline CDR1 SGHTA, CDR2 FQGNSA. V gave up 1 base and J gave up 5 bases, with 8 bases separating them. The DNA of the CDR3 is TGTGCCAGCAGCTTAGGGCCTTGGGAGACCCAGTACTTC. Protein product: CASSLGPWETQYF.

The chain joins TRBV19 to TRBJ2-3; tentative D call: TRBD2 (6 bases). Between the trimmed V and J ends, which lost 0 bases and 3 bases, there was a span of 13 bases. Germline V gene data show CDR1 as LNHDA and CDR2 as SQIVND (reference sequence). The CDR3 has 16 amino acids. The CDR3 reads CASSIDGGMWTDTQYF. As DNA, the CDR3 is TGTGCCAGTAGTATAGATGGAGGGATGTGGACAGATACGCAGTATTTT.

The chain has TRBV4-1 and TRBJ1-4, with TRBD1 as a possible D gene (6 bases). The V gene lost 4 bases and the J gene lost 8 bases, with 26 bases spanning the gap. CDR1 and CDR2 from the germline V gene are MGHRA and YSYEKL. The length of the CDR3 is 18 residues. The CDR3: CASSPLGGSGGFWEKLFF. Written as DNA, the CDR3 is TGCGCCAGCAGCCCTCTTGGGGGCTCGGGGGGCTTTTGGGAAAAACTGTTTTTT.

CDR3 in DNA: TGTGCCAGCAGTACAGGGGTCTATCACTCCTACGAGCAGTACTTC. This translates into CASSTGVYHSYEQYF. The V and J genes are TRBV6-5 and TRBJ2-7; 7 nucleotides line up with TRBD1. From germline, CDR1 is MNHEY and CDR2 SVGAGI. This CDR3 comprises 15 residues. The ends lost 5 bases at V and 0 bases at J; junction bases unmatched: 7.

This sequence joins TRBV7-9 and TRBJ1-2; no firm D call. V lost 1 base and J 7 bases, leaving 16 bases between the germline ends. CDR3 length: 15 residues. Germline V gene data show CDR1 as SEHNR and CDR2 as FQNEAQ (reference sequence). In nucleotides, the CDR3 is TGTGCCAGCAGCTTAGGCGGGATCAGTGGCGCTGGCTACACCTTC. Protein product: CASSLGGISGAGYTF.

This sequence joins TRBV6-2 or TRBV6-3 and TRBJ2-3, with D maybe TRBD2 (6 bases). CDR3 length: 15 residues. Trimming took off 0 bases at V and 0 bases at J, with 7 bases between the two ends. Germline V CDR1 and CDR2: MNHEY, SVGEGT. CDR3 protein: CASSYSGTSTDTQYF. DNA for the CDR3: TGTGCCAGCAGTTACTCAGGGACTAGCACAGATACGCAGTATTTT.

This chain joins TRBV10-3 and TRBJ2-2; 8 bases are a match to TRBD1. Trimming removed 4 bases from V and 0 bases from J; junction bases left unmatched: 1. The germline V gene encodes CDR1 ENHRY and CDR2 SYGVKD. CDR3 length: 15 residues. The CDR3 DNA reads as TGTGCCATCAGTGTGGGACAGGCGAACACCGGGGAGCTGTTTTTT. Translated: CAISVGQANTGELFF.

The chain's CDR3 is CASSRDRGEKLFF. CDR3 nucleotides: TGTGCCAGCAGCCGCGACAGGGGAGAAAAACTGTTTTTT. The chain uses TRBV5-4 and TRBJ1-4; 8 bases are shared with TRBD1. Germline assignment: CDR1 SGHNT and CDR2 YYREEE (reference sequence). CDR3 size: 13 residues. Losses at the gene ends were 4 bases for V and 8 bases for J; bases not matched to a gene: 4. The full variable domain, its missing parts supplied by reference TRBV5-4 and TRBJ1-4, is ETGVTQSPTHLIKTRGQQVTLRCSSQSGHNTVSWYQQALGQGPQFIFQYYREEENGRGNFPPRFSGLQFPNYSSELNVNALELDDSALYLCASSRDRGEKLFFGSGTQLSVL.

The rearrangement links TRBV9 to TRBJ1-6, with 12 bases fitting TRBD1. V trimming: 3 bases; J trimming: 7 bases; junction bases outside the gene matches: 8. This CDR3 has 17 residues. The V gene's germline CDR1 is SGDLS and CDR2 YYNGEE. This chain's CDR3 is CASSAGTGGIWNSPLHF. CDR3 nucleotides: TGTGCCAGCAGCGCCGGGACAGGGGGCATTTGGAATTCACCCCTCCACTTT.

The rearrangement links TRBV5-6 to TRBJ1-3; tentative D call: TRBD1 (6 bases). The germline V gene has CDR1 SGHDT and CDR2 YYEEEE. V lost 1 base and J lost 0, with 11 bases in between. CDR3 size: 16 residues. This chain's CDR3 is CASSLTGSYSGNTIYF. The CDR3 bases are TGTGCCAGCAGCTTGACAGGGTCGTACTCTGGAAACACCATATATTTT.

The CDR3 is CASNEGGLYNEQFF. The CDR3 bases are TGTGCCAGTAATGAGGGGGGGCTGTACAATGAGCAGTTCTTC. The chain couples TRBV19 to TRBJ2-1, with D perhaps matching TRBD2 (7 bases). V shed 7 bases and J shed 4 bases, with 14 bases lying between them. The CDR3 is 14 amino acids. Per germline, CDR1 LNHDA and CDR2 SQIVND (reference sequence).

The chain carries TRBV19 and TRBJ1-1, with 10 bases fitting TRBD1. The CDR3 consists of 17 residues. Germline loops: CDR1 LNHDA, CDR2 SQIVND (reference sequence). V gave up 6 bases and J gave up 1 base; unmatched junction bases: 11. This chain's CDR3 is CASSRKTGGLWNTEAFF. The DNA for the CDR3 is TGTGCCAGTAGCCGAAAGACAGGGGGCCTTTGGAACACTGAAGCTTTCTTT. Full variable domain (outside the CDR3, taken from reference TRBV19 and TRBJ1-1): DGGITQSPKYLFRKEGQNVTLSCEQNLNHDAMYWYRQDPGQGLRLIYYSQIVNDFQKGDIAEGYSVSREKKESFPLTVTSAQKNPTAFYLCASSRKTGGLWNTEAFFGQGTRLTVV.

A single count supports this clone. The chain joins TRBV29-1 to TRBJ2-1; possibly TRBD2 for D (6 bases). V lost 4 bases and J lost 2, with 9 bases in between. CDR1 SQVTM and CDR2 ANQGSEA come from the germline V gene. The CDR3 spans 13 residues. In nucleotides, the CDR3 is TGCAGCGTTGGCGGGGTGACCTACAATGAGCAGTTCTTC. Translated: CSVGGVTYNEQFF.

The rearrangement links TRBV24-1 to TRBJ2-3, with 8 nucleotides matching TRBD2. J lost 4 bases, V lost 4 bases, and 6 bases had no gene match. Germline V gene data show CDR1 as KGHDR and CDR2 as SFDVKD. The CDR3 covers 15 residues. The CDR3 DNA reads TGTGCCACCAGTGACACCGGACTAGCAGCAGATACGCAGTATTTT. This sequence encodes CATSDTGLAADTQYF.